The sequence of this TCR beta chain was determined in a study of T cells in tuberculosis. This clone showed up just a few times. Using immunoSEQ multiplex PCR, the repertoire was profiled, and TCRdb retains in-frame clones only, with some absent. The table lists around 50,000 clones, nearly 90% of them singletons, with about a fifth in the top ten. Per germline, CDR1 SEHNR and CDR2 FQNEAQ (reference sequence). The CDR3 covers 13 residues. Trimming left V 3 bases short and J 1 base short, with 4 bases between. Thawed, overnight-rested PBMC were stained with GMM-loaded CD1B tetramer, viability dye and anti-CD3, then sorted. C32 glucose monomycolate from Rhodococcus equi was loaded onto the CD1B tetramers. Each donor contributed 75,000 to 100,000 sorted tetramer-negative cells.

The source is an adult woman with latent tuberculosis. This chain uses TRBV7-9 with TRBJ1-5; D call uncertain. Material: CD1b-GMM tetramer-negative cells sorted from PBMCs. The CDR3 protein is CASSFGSNQPQHF. CDR3 DNA sequence: TGTGCCAGCAGCTTTGGCAGCAATCAGCCCCAGCATTTT.